This T cell receptor beta chain was sequenced for a study of graft-versus-host responses after intestinal transplantation. As for this clone: The antigen is not known.

Method: immunoSEQ multiplex PCR; TCRdb's copy keeps in-frame clones and lacks some. This table holds approximately 92,000 clones, around nine tenths found once. This TCR was recovered from a human donor who received an intestinal transplant. This specimen was unstimulated CD8+ T cells sorted from spleen or lymph node cells, taken before intestinal transplant.

CDR3 amino acids: CASSLRGAYEQYF. CDR3 coding DNA: TGTGCCAGCAGTCTCAGGGGGGCCTACGAGCAGTACTTC. The V call is TRBV6-5, the J call TRBJ2-7; weak D call: TRBD1 (7 bases). The CDR3 sequence is 13 residues long. The germline V gene encodes CDR1 MNHEY and CDR2 SVGAGI. The ends were cut back, 5 bases at V and 2 bases at J, with 10 bases in the middle.